The sequence of this T cell receptor (beta chain) was determined in a study of memory CD8 T cells in hepatitis C reinfection. Study results and caveats: Only a handful of donors prevented definitive conclusions about public clonotypes.

Time point reported: peak reinfection, 3 to 8 weeks after reinfection detection. TCR sequencing was done directly ex vivo on sorted cells, without expansion in vitro. At all three reinfection time points, viable CD3+ CD8+ CD45RO- cells from a couple of donors served as controls. Germline V gives CDR1 MNHEY, CDR2 SMNVEV (reference sequence). V was clipped by 4 bases and J by 4 bases, with 10 bases between them. The CDR3 runs to 13 residues. Remarks on this clone: No antigen is known for it.

Profiling relied on immunoSEQ multiplex PCR, and the TCRdb table lists in-frame clones only, not all of them. The sample contains around 47,000 clones, 88% of which appear only once. This receptor was taken from a man aged 18 to 35 with hepatitis C virus infection. V and J are TRBV27 and TRBJ2-5, with a tentative D call TRBD2 (6 bases). The sequenced sample consisted of naive CD8+ T cells sorted from blood. The CDR3 DNA sequence: TGTGCCAGCAGTTGGGGAGGCGGAGAGACCCAGTACTTC. It specifies CASSWGGGETQYF.